These T cell receptor beta chains were read from a single sample in a study of shared clonotypes between healthy human individuals. This table comes from immunoSEQ multiplex PCR, and its TCRdb copy is limited to in-frame clones, with some not included. The sample lists 2 million to 2.5 million clones, about 90% occurring once. Sequenced sample: naive CD4+ T cells from PBMCs. The receptors stem from a man aged 18 to 35 in good health. Some clones in this sample may be carry-over from other donors' samples. Both conserved end residues are trimmed from each CDR3. Each record gives: CDR3 length, J gene, V gene, clone size, CDR3 protein. Rows may omit the clone size; those that give it use once, few, many or a size class.

length: 14
J: TRBJ2-3
V: TRBV30
size: .
CDR3: AWSIGLAGGADTQY

length: 13
J: TRBJ1-1
V: TRBV6-1
size: .
CDR3: ASSEAAGPTNEAF

length: 13
J: TRBJ2-3
V: TRBV7-3
size: .
CDR3: ASSLSRDRGDTQY

length: 14
J: TRBJ2-1
V: TRBV18
size: .
CDR3: ASSPFPGILNNEQF

length: 14
J: TRBJ2-1
V: TRBV4-1
size: .
CDR3: ASSPSLAGVYNEQF

length: 12
J: TRBJ1-5
V: TRBV5-1
size: .
CDR3: ASSLAGSSQPQH

length: 9
J: TRBJ2-7
V: TRBV7-8
size: .
CDR3: ASSQTSEQY

length: 13
J: TRBJ2-5
V: TRBV28
size: .
CDR3: ASSLSGTAQIAQY

length: 12
J: TRBJ2-7
V: TRBV27
size: .
CDR3: ASSSLAGGNEQY

length: 12
J: TRBJ1-2
V: TRBV7-8
size: .
CDR3: ASSLVGGVPGYT

length: 11
J: TRBJ2-5
V: TRBV29-1
size: .
CDR3: SVEIGSQETQY

length: 12
J: TRBJ2-3
V: TRBV11-2
size: .
CDR3: ASSLNPRGSTQY

length: 13
J: TRBJ2-7
V: TRBV7-8
size: once
CDR3: ASSLAGGTAYEQY

length: 13
J: TRBJ1-4
V: TRBV2
size: .
CDR3: ASSPARPGGEKLF

length: 13
J: TRBJ1-4
V: TRBV6-5
size: .
CDR3: ASKWRGQVNEKLF

length: 15
J: TRBJ2-1
V: TRBV5-6
size: .
CDR3: ASSLAVWESSYNEQF

length: 13
J: TRBJ2-1
V: TRBV4-1
size: .
CDR3: ASSPSRNSYNEQF

length: 14
J: TRBJ1-2
V: TRBV7-6
size: .
CDR3: ASSPIRGATRYGYT

length: 13
J: TRBJ2-1
V: TRBV15
size: .
CDR3: ATSRDAGGYNEQF

length: 14
J: TRBJ2-1
V: TRBV30
size: .
CDR3: AWSVGPGTAYNEQF

length: 13
J: TRBJ1-1
V: TRBV28
size: .
CDR3: ASSSRGGRGSQGF

length: 14
J: TRBJ1-2
V: TRBV28
size: .
CDR3: ASSLYPGRFNYGYT

length: 16
J: TRBJ2-3
V: TRBV23-1
size: once
CDR3: ASRLRNRAYGSTDTQY

length: 14
J: TRBJ2-7
V: TRBV28
size: once
CDR3: ASSLPAALAGGEQY

length: 13
J: TRBJ2-5
V: TRBV6-4
size: .
CDR3: ASSDWRALCGDQY

length: 16
J: TRBJ2-7
V: TRBV11-2
size: .
CDR3: ASSFSLGRTSGRNEQY

length: 14
J: TRBJ2-7
V: TRBV27
size: .
CDR3: ASSDGTSGRPGEQY

length: 10
J: TRBJ2-1
V: TRBV29-1
size: .
CDR3: SVYIRYNEQF

length: 10
J: TRBJ2-1
V: TRBV11-3
size: .
CDR3: ASSFQNNEQF

length: 16
J: TRBJ2-2
V: TRBV5-4
size: once
CDR3: ASRATGVQIINTGELF

length: 14
J: TRBJ2-1
V: TRBV7-2
size: .
CDR3: ASSVSSGGSYNEQF

length: 11
J: TRBJ1-1
V: TRBV19
size: .
CDR3: ASSITANTEAF

length: 13
J: TRBJ2-1
V: TRBV5-1
size: .
CDR3: ASSGLGGSSNEQF

length: 11
J: TRBJ2-1
V: TRBV6-1
size: .
CDR3: ASRPQGNNEQF

length: 12
J: TRBJ2-3
V: TRBV18
size: .
CDR3: ASSPTPDGGTQY

length: 12
J: TRBJ2-7
V: TRBV25-1
size: .
CDR3: ATRGGSGAYEQY

length: 14
J: TRBJ2-2
V: TRBV7-9
size: .
CDR3: ASSLIGGRNTGELF